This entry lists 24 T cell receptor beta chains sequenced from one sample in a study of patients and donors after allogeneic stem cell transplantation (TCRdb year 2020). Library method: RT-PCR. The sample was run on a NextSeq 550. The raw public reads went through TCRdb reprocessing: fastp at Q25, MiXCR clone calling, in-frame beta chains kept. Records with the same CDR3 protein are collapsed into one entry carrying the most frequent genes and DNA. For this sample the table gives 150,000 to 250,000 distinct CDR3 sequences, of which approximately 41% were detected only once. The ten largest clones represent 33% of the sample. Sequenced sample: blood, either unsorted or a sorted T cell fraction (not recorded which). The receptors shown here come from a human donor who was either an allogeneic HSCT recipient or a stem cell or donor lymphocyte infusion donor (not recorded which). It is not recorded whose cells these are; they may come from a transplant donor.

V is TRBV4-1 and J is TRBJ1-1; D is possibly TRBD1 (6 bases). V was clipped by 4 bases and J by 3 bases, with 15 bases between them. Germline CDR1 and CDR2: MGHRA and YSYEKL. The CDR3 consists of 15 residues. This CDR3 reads CASSRRTGRDTEAFF. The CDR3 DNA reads TGCGCCAGCAGCCGCCGAACAGGGAGAGACACTGAAGCTTTCTTT.

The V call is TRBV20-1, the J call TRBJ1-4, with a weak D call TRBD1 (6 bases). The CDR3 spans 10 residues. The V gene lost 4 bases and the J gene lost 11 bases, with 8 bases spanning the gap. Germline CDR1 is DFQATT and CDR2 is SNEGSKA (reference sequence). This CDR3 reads CSATQGKLFF. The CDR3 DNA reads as TGCAGTGCTACCCAGGGGAAACTGTTTTTT.

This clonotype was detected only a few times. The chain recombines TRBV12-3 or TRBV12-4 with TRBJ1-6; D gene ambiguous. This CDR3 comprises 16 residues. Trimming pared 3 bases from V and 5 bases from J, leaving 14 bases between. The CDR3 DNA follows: TGTGCCAGCAGTTTCTTCAACAGCACCCATAATTCACCCCTCCACTTT. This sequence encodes CASSFFNSTHNSPLHF.

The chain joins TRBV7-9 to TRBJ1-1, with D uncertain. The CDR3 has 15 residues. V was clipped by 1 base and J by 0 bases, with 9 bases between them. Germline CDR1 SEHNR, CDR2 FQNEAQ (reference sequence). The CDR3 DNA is TGTGCCAGCAGCTTAGGGGTTTCAATGAACACTGAAGCTTTCTTT. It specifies CASSLGVSMNTEAFF.

The CDR3 region is CASSEKGLAYEQYF. The CDR3 DNA sequence: TGTGCCAGCAGTGAAAAGGGACTAGCCTACGAGCAGTACTTC. The gene calls are TRBV25-1 and TRBJ2-7, with TRBD2 matching 8 bases. Germline V lookup: CDR1 MGHDK, CDR2 SYGVNS. This CDR3 spans 14 amino acids. V was pared by 2 bases and J by 2 bases, with 2 bases of the junction left unmatched.

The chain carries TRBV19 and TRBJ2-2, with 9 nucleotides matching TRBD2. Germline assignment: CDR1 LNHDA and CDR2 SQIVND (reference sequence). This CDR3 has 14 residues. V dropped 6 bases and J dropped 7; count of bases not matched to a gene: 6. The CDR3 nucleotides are TGTGCCAGTAGATTGGGACTAGCCGGCGGGGAGCTGTTTTTT. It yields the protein CASRLGLAGGELFF. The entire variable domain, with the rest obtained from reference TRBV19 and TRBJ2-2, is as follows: DGGITQSPKYLFRKEGQNVTLSCEQNLNHDAMYWYRQDPGQGLRLIYYSQIVNDFQKGDIAEGYSVSREKKESFPLTVTSAQKNPTAFYLCASRLGLAGGELFFGEGSRLTVL.

CDR3 residues: CASSWGQSPDGYTF. CDR3 nucleotides: TGTGCCAGCAGCTGGGGACAGTCTCCTGATGGCTACACCTTC. The V and J genes are TRBV5-6 and TRBJ1-2; 7 positions match TRBD1. Germline assignment: CDR1 SGHDT and CDR2 YYEEEE. J lost 6 bases, V lost 3 bases, and 8 bases had no gene match. This CDR3 is 14 amino acids long.

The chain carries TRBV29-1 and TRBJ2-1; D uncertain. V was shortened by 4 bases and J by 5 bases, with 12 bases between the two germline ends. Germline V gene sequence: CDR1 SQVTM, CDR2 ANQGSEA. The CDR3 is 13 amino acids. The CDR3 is CSVGVVVDNEQFF. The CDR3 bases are TGCAGCGTTGGGGTTGTGGTAGACAATGAGCAGTTCTTC.

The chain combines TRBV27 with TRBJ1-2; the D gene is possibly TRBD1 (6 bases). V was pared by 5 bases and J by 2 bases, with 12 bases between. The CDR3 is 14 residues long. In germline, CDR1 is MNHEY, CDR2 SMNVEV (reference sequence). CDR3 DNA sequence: TGTGCCAGCAGTGCCTTACAGGGAAACTATGGCTACACCTTC. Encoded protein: CASSALQGNYGYTF.

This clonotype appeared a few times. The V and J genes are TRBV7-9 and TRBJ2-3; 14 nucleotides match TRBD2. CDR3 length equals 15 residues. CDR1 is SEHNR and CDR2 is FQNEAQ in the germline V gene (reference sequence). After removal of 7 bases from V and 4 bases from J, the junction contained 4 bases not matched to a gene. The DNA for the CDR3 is TGTGCCAGCAACGGACTAGCGGGAGGATCAGATACGCAGTATTTT. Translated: CASNGLAGGSDTQYF. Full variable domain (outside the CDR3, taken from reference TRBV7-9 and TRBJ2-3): DTGVSQNPRHKITKRGQNVTFRCDPISEHNRLYWYRQTLGQGPEFLTYFQNEAQLEKSRLLSDRFSAERPKGSFSTLEIQRTEQGDSAMYLCASNGLAGGSDTQYFGPGTRLTVL.

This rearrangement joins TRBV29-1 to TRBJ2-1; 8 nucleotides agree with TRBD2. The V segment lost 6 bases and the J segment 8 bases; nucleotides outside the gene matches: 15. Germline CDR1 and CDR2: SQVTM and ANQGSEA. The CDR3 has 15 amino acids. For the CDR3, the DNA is TGCAGCGTCATCGGACTAGCCGGGTTGGAGGATGAGCAGTTCTTC. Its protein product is CSVIGLAGLEDEQFF.

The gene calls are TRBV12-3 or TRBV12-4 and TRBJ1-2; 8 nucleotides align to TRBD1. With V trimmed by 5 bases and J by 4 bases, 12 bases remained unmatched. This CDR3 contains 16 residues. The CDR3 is CASSPIPGQESYGYTF. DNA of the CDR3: TGTGCCAGCAGTCCCATCCCGGGACAGGAAAGCTATGGCTACACCTTC.

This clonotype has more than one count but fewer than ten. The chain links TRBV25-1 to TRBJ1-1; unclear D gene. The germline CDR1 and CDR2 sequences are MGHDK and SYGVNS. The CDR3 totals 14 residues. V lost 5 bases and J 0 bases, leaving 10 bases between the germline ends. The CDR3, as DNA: TGTGCCAGCAGTCAGGCAGACATGAACACTGAAGCTTTCTTT. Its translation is CASSQADMNTEAFF.

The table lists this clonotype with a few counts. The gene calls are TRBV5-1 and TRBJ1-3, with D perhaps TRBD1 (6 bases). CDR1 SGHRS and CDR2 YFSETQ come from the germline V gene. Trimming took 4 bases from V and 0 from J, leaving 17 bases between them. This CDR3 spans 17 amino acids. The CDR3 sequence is CASSVGHLNPSGNTIYF. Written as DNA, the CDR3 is TGCGCCAGCAGCGTGGGACACCTCAACCCCTCTGGAAACACCATATATTTT.

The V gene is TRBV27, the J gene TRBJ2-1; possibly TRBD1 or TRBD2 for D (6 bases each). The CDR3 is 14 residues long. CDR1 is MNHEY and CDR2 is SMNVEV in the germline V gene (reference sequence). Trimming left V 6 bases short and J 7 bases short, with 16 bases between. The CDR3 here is CASRLAGAGNEQFF. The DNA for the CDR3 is TGTGCCAGCAGATTGGCAGGGGCGGGGAATGAGCAGTTCTTC.

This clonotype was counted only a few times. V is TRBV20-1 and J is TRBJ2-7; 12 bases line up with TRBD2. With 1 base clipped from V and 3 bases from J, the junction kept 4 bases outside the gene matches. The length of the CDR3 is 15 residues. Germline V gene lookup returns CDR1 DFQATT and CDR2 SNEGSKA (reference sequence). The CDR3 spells CSARVPTSGSYEQYF. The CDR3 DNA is TGCAGTGCTAGAGTCCCGACTAGCGGGAGCTACGAGCAGTACTTC.

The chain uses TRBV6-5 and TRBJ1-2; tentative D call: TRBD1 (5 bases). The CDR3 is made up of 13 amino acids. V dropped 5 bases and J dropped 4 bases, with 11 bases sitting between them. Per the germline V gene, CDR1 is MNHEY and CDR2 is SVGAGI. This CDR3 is CASSDGTSYGYTF. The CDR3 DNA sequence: TGTGCCAGCAGTGACGGGACCAGCTATGGCTACACCTTC.

CDR3 region: CASSGQGYPLYEQYF. For the CDR3, the DNA is TGCGCCAGCAGCGGGCAGGGCTATCCGCTTTACGAGCAGTACTTC. The chain recombines TRBV5-1 with TRBJ2-7; possibly TRBD1 for D (5 bases). The length of the CDR3 is 15 residues. The V end lost 4 bases, the J end lost 4 bases, and 18 bases lay between the germline ends. Germline V gene lookup returns CDR1 SGHRS and CDR2 YFSETQ.

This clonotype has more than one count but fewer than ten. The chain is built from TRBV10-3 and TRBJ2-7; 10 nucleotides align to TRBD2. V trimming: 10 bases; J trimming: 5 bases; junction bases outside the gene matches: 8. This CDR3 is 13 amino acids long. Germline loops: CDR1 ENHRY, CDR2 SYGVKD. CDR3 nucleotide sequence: TGTGCCACCGCTAGCGGGAGTAACAACGAGCAGTACTTC. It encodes CATASGSNNEQYF.

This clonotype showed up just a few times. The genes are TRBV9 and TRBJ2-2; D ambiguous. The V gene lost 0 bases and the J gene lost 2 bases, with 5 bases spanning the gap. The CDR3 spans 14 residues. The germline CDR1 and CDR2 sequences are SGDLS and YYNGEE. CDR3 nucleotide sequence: TGTGCCAGCAGCGTAGCAGGAAACACCGGGGAGCTGTTTTTT. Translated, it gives CASSVAGNTGELFF.

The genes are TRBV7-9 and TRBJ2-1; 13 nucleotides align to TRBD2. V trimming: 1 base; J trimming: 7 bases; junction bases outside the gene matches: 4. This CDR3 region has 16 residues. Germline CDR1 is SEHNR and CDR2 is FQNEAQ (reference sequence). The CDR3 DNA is TGTGCCAGCAGCTTAGGACTAGCGGGAGGAAAGAATGAGCAGTTCTTC. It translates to CASSLGLAGGKNEQFF. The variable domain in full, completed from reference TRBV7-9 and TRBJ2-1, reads DTGVSQNPRHKITKRGQNVTFRCDPISEHNRLYWYRQTLGQGPEFLTYFQNEAQLEKSRLLSDRFSAERPKGSFSTLEIQRTEQGDSAMYLCASSLGLAGGKNEQFFGPGTRLTVL.

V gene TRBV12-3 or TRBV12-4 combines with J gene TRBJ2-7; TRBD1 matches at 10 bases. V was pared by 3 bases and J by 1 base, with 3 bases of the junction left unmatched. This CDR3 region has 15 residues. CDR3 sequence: CASSLGQGTSYEQYF. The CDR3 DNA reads TGTGCCAGCAGTTTGGGACAGGGGACGTCCTACGAGCAGTACTTC.

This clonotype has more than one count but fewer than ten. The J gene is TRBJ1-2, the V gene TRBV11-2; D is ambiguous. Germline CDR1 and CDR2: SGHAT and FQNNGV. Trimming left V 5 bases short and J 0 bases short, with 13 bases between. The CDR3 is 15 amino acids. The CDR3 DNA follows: TGTGCCAGCAGCCCCCCTGGGGTAACTAACTATGGCTACACCTTC. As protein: CASSPPGVTNYGYTF.

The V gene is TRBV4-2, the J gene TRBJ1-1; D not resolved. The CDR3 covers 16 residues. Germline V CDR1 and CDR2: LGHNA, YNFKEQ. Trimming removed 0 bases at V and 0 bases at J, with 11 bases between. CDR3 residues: CASSQDRITLNTEAFF. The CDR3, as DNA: TGTGCCAGCAGCCAAGACCGGATCACCTTGAACACTGAAGCTTTCTTT.